A single sample gave rise to the 5 T cell receptor beta chains below, sequenced in a study of blood T cell repertoires in COVID-19. TCRdb's copy holds only in-frame clones and misses some; the assay was immunoSEQ multiplex PCR. The sample carries just over 200,000 clones, 80% to 90% recorded once. The sample was peripheral blood. The receptor source for this set is a man older than 75 with acute or convalescent COVID-19.

Details on this clone: The sample carries other DNA sequences with the same CDR3. V is TRBV18 and J is TRBJ2-7; 11 bases fit TRBD2. V was clipped by 2 bases and J by 0 bases; unmatched bases: 0. The CDR3 totals 15 residues. Looked up from germline, CDR1 is KGHSH and CDR2 is LQKENI. CDR3: CASSPTSGSSYEQYF. The CDR3 region has the DNA TGTGCCAGCTCACCAACTAGCGGGAGCTCCTACGAGCAGTACTTC.

This clone has only a few counts. The chain recombines TRBV5-1 with TRBJ1-2; 10 positions agree with TRBD1. CDR3 length equals 13 residues. Germline trimming cut 6 bases from V and 6 bases from J; bases unmatched to any gene: 5. Germline CDR1 SGHRS, CDR2 YFSETQ. The CDR3 nucleotides are TGCGCCAGCACCCGACAGGGGGCGAATGGCTACACCTTC. Translating gives CASTRQGANGYTF.

As DNA, the CDR3 is TGTGCCAGTAGGACAGGGGTCTGGGAGAACACCGGGGAGCTGTTTTTT. It specifies CASRTGVWENTGELFF. V gene TRBV19 combines with J gene TRBJ2-2, with TRBD1 identical over 8 bases. Germline loops: CDR1 LNHDA, CDR2 SQIVND (reference sequence). Trimming removed 6 bases from V and 1 base from J; junction bases left unmatched: 7. The CDR3 runs to 16 residues.

This chain joins TRBV5-4 and TRBJ2-2, with D perhaps matching TRBD1 (6 bases). Germline lookup yields CDR1 SGHNT and CDR2 YYREEE (reference sequence). The CDR3 spans 14 residues. Deletions cut 2 bases from V and 4 bases from J, with 9 bases between. CDR3: CASSLQGITGELFF. The CDR3 coding sequence is TGTGCCAGCAGCTTACAGGGTATCACCGGGGAGCTGTTTTTT.

This sequence joins TRBV9 and TRBJ2-5, with D possibly being TRBD2 (7 bases). CDR1 SGDLS and CDR2 YYNGEE come from the germline V gene. Trimming took 1 base from V and 5 from J, leaving 18 bases between them. This CDR3 comprises 16 residues. The chain's CDR3 is CASSVTGRAPGETQYF. DNA of the CDR3: TGTGCCAGCAGCGTAACAGGGAGGGCCCCGGGGGAGACCCAGTACTTC.